Shown below are 16 T cell receptor beta chains from a single sample sequenced in a study of blood T cells in healthy people across ages. With a J-beta primer mix and a sample-barcoded 5' primer, a second PCR ran roughly 6 to 11 cycles. TCRdb reprocessed the 5' RACE reads via MiXCR and lists one record per CDR3 protein. In the table there are 900,000 to 950,000 distinct CDR3 sequences, 25% to 30% of which are singletons. The same specimen was also included in a second study, on T cells of mothers and their children.

Sequenced material: blood. These TCRs come from a woman in her thirties or forties in good health.

The J gene is TRBJ1-2, the V gene TRBV29-1; no clear D gene. Germline CDR1 and CDR2: SQVTM and ANQGSEA. The CDR3 extends over 12 amino acids. Trimming cost V 3 bases and J 0 bases, with 5 bases left between them. CDR3 DNA: TGCAGCGTTGATGCGGCTAACTATGGCTACACCTTC. Translation gives CSVDAANYGYTF.

The table lists this clonotype with a few counts. The V and J genes are TRBV6-1 and TRBJ1-2, with D maybe TRBD1 (5 bases). The germline V and J ends were trimmed by 3 bases and 8 bases, with 13 bases remaining between them. In germline, CDR1 is MNHNS, CDR2 SASEGT. The CDR3 loop spans 13 amino acids. The CDR3 DNA is TGTGCCAGCAGTGACCGGGACCGCCTAGGCTACACCTTC. It codes for CASSDRDRLGYTF.

This clonotype was recorded at least ten times. The rearrangement links TRBV20-1 to TRBJ2-7; 13 bases are a match to TRBD2. Germline V CDR1 and CDR2: DFQATT, SNEGSKA (reference sequence). Trimming cost V 6 bases and J 5 bases; bases outside gene matches: 7. This CDR3 contains 14 residues. CDR3 nucleotide sequence: TGCAGTGCCTATACTAGCGGGGGGGCCGACGAGCAGTACTTC. Amino acids: CSAYTSGGADEQYF.

The chain recombines TRBV6-5 with TRBJ1-6; D ambiguous. The CDR3 runs 13 residues. Trimming stripped 6 bases from V and 13 bases from J, with 16 bases between. The V gene's germline CDR1 is MNHEY and CDR2 SVGAGI. CDR3: CASRNSNQSPLHF. The CDR3 nucleotides read TGTGCCAGCAGAAATAGCAATCAGAGCCCCCTCCACTTT.

The chain recombines TRBV5-6 with TRBJ2-1, with D perhaps matching TRBD2 (5 bases). The ends were cut back, 0 bases at V and 5 bases at J, with 9 bases in the middle. The CDR3 covers 14 residues. Germline V gives CDR1 SGHDT, CDR2 YYEEEE. The CDR3 region has the DNA TGTGCCAGCAGCTTGGACGGACTCAACAATGAGCAGTTCTTC. Translating gives CASSLDGLNNEQFF.

Only one count was recorded for this clonotype. The chain joins TRBV21-1 to TRBJ2-2; the table's D call of TRBD1 was not tested on the DNA. TRBV21-1 counts as a pseudogene. The CDR3 has 15 amino acids. CDR3: CASTSDRTNTGELFF. The CDR3 DNA reads TGTGCCAGCACCTCGGACAGAACGAACACCGGGGAGCTGTTTTTT.

The chain has TRBV20-1 and TRBJ1-2; D is perhaps TRBD1 (6 bases). The CDR3 runs 14 residues. Germline CDR1 reads DFQATT; CDR2 reads SNEGSKA (reference sequence). Trimming stripped 6 bases from V and 2 bases from J, with 16 bases between. The CDR3 sequence is CSAFGQTLNYGYTF. The DNA of the CDR3 is TGCAGTGCCTTTGGACAGACACTGAACTATGGCTACACCTTC.

This clonotype was seen only a few times. The V gene is TRBV7-2, the J gene TRBJ1-2; D ambiguous. The germline V gene encodes CDR1 SGHTA and CDR2 FQGNSA. Trimming stripped 7 bases from V and 4 bases from J, with 7 bases between. The CDR3 consists of 11 residues. CDR3 amino acids: CASTRSYGYTF. CDR3 coding DNA: TGTGCCAGCACCCGAAGCTATGGCTACACCTTC.

This clonotype was counted many times. This rearrangement joins TRBV6-6 to TRBJ2-5; TRBD1 matches at 7 bases. V dropped 7 bases and J dropped 2; count of bases not matched to a gene: 7. CDR1 is MNHNY, CDR2 SVGAGI, per germline (reference sequence). CDR3 length: 14 amino acids. CDR3 region: CASTLTGSQETQYF. CDR3 nucleotides: TGTGCCAGCACCCTGACAGGGTCTCAAGAGACCCAGTACTTC.

The chain combines TRBV7-9 with TRBJ1-4; D gene ambiguous. CDR3 length: 15 amino acids. The V gene's germline CDR1 is SEHNR and CDR2 FQNEAQ (reference sequence). Trimming stripped 4 bases from V and 2 bases from J, with 11 bases between. CDR3 in amino acids: CASSSWIGTNEKLFF. CDR3 coding DNA: TGTGCCAGCAGCTCCTGGATTGGGACTAATGAAAAACTGTTTTTT.

The chain links TRBV20-1 to TRBJ1-1, with D perhaps TRBD1 (5 bases). V lost 5 bases to trimming and J lost 4 bases, with 20 bases between them. The CDR3 runs 15 residues. Germline CDR1 and CDR2: DFQATT and SNEGSKA (reference sequence). The CDR3 protein is CSAPPGREGSTEAFF. The DNA for the CDR3 is TGCAGTGCTCCCCCGGGCAGGGAGGGGAGCACTGAAGCTTTCTTT.

In this sample, this clonotype turned up many times. The genes are TRBV21-1 and TRBJ2-7; the DNA was not compared with TRBD1, the D call given in the table. TRBV21-1 is given as a pseudogene. There are 18 residues in the CDR3. CDR3 DNA: TGTGCCAGCACCCCCCATCCCCCTCCGGGACAGGGAGTCTACGAGCAGTACTTC. Translating gives CASTPHPPPGQGVYEQYF.

At least ten counts were recorded for this clonotype. The chain carries TRBV15 and TRBJ2-1, with TRBD1 matching over 7 bases. V was clipped by 1 base and J by 7 bases; unmatched bases: 7. Germline V lookup: CDR1 LNHNV, CDR2 YYDKDF (reference sequence). This CDR3 contains 15 residues. The CDR3 DNA follows: TGTGCCACCAGCAGAGCGGCAGGGGGAAGGAATGAGCAGTTCTTC. Its protein is CATSRAAGGRNEQFF.

This clonotype was observed a few times. The rearrangement links TRBV7-9 to TRBJ2-3, with TRBD2 identical over 7 bases. CDR3 length: 16 amino acids. CDR1 SEHNR and CDR2 FQNEAQ come from the germline V gene (reference sequence). Trimming cost V 5 bases and J 0 bases; bases outside gene matches: 8. The CDR3 DNA reads as TGTGCCAGCAGCGCTAGCGGCTCACGAAGCACAGATACGCAGTATTTT. Amino acid sequence: CASSASGSRSTDTQYF.

This clonotype has a count of ten or more. The rearrangement links TRBV29-1 to TRBJ1-2; D is unresolved. V was shortened by 7 bases and J by 0 bases, with 9 bases between the two germline ends. Germline CDR1 and CDR2: SQVTM and ANQGSEA. The CDR3 consists of 12 residues. The chain's CDR3 is CSATTTNYGYTF. The CDR3 region has the DNA TGCAGCGCCACTACGACTAACTATGGCTACACCTTC.

The V call is TRBV30, the J call TRBJ1-2; perhaps TRBD1 as D (6 bases). The CDR3 length is 13 residues. Germline V gene data show CDR1 as GTSNPN and CDR2 as SVGIG (reference sequence). The V gene lost 4 bases and the J gene lost 8 bases, with 17 bases spanning the gap. DNA of the CDR3: TGTGCCTGGACTTCCCACGGGGGCGAAGGCTACACCTTC. Amino acids: CAWTSHGGEGYTF.